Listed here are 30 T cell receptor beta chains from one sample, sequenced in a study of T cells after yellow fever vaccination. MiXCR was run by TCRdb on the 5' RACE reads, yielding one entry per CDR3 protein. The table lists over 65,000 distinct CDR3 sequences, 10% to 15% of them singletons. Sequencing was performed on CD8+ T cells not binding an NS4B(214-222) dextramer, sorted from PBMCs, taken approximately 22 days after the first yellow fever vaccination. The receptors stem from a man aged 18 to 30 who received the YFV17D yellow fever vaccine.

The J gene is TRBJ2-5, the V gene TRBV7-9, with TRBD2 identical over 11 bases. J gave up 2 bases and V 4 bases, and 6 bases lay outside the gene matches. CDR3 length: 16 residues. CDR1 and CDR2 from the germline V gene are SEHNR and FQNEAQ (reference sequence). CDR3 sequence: CASSSKTSGVQETQYF. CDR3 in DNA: TGTGCCAGCAGCTCCAAGACTAGCGGGGTTCAAGAGACCCAGTACTTC.

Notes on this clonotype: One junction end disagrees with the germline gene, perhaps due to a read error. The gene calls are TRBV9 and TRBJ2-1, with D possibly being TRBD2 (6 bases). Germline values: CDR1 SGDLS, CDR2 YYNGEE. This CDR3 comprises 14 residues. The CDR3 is CASSGLGTPNKQFF. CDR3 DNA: TGTGCCAGCAGCGGATTAGGGACTCCCAATAAGCAGTTCTTC.

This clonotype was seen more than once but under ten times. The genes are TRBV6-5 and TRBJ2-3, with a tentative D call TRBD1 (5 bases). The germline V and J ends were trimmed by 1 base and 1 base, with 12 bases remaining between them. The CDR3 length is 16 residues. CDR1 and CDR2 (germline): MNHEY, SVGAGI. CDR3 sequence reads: CASSYFQGLGTDTQYF. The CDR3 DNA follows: TGTGCCAGCAGTTACTTTCAGGGCCTCGGCACAGATACGCAGTATTTT.

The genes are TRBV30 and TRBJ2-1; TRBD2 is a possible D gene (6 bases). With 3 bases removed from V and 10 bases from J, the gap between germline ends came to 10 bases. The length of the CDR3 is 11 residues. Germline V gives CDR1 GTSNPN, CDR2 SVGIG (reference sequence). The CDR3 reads CAWRGGREQFF. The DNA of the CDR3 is TGTGCCTGGAGAGGAGGGCGGGAGCAGTTCTTC.

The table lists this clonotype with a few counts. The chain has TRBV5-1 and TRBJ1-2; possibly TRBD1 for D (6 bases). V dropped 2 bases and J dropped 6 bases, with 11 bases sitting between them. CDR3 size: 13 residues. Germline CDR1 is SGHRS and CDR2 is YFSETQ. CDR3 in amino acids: CASSFKQGHGYTF. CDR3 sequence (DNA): TGCGCCAGCAGCTTCAAACAGGGACATGGCTACACCTTC.

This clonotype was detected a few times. This chain's CDR3 is CASTPGLVRRYGYTF. As DNA, the CDR3 is TGTGCCAGCACCCCGGGCCTAGTTCGGAGGTATGGCTACACCTTC. The rearrangement links TRBV12-3 or TRBV12-4 to TRBJ1-2; D is unresolved. Trimming took off 7 bases at V and 5 bases at J, with 20 bases between the two ends. The CDR3 extends over 15 amino acids.

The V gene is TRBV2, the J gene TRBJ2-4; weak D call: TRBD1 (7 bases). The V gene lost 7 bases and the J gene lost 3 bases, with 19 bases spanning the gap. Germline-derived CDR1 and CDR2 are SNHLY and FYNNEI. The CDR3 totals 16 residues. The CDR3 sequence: CASTPRDRGNKNIQYF. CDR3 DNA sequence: TGTGCCAGCACCCCGCGGGACAGAGGGAACAAAAACATTCAGTACTTC. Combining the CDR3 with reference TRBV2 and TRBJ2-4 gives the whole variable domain EPEVTQTPSHQVTQMGQEVILRCVPISNHLYFYWYRQILGQKVEFLVSFYNNEISEKSEIFDDQFSVERPDGSNFTLKIRSTKLEDSAMYFCASTPRDRGNKNIQYFGAGTRLSVL.

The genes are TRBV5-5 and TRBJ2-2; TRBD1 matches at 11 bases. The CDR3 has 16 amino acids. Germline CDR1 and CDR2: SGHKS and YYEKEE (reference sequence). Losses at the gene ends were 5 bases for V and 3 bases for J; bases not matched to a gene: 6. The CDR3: CASSTGQGAYTGELFF. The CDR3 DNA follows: TGTGCCAGCAGTACCGGACAGGGGGCTTACACCGGGGAGCTGTTTTTT.

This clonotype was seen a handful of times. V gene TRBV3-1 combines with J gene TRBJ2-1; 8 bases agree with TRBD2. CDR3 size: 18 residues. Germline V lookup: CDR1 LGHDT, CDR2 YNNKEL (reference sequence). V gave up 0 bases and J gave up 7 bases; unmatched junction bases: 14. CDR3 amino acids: CASSQEPPQRGWGNEQFF. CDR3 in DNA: TGTGCCAGCAGCCAAGAACCTCCCCAGCGGGGGTGGGGTAATGAGCAGTTCTTC.

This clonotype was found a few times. The CDR3, as DNA: TGCGCCAGCAGACCAAGACAGGGGGGCTACAATGAGCAGTTCTTC. It is translated as CASRPRQGGYNEQFF. J is TRBJ2-1 and V is TRBV4-3, with TRBD1 matching 9 bases. Germline V gene lookup returns CDR1 LGHNA and CDR2 YSLEER. This CDR3 contains 15 residues. The ends lost 6 bases at V and 3 bases at J; junction bases unmatched: 6.

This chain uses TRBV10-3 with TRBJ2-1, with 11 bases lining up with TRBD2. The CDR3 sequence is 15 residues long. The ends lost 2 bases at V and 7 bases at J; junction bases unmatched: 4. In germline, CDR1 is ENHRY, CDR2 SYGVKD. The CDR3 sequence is CAISEASGGHNEQFF. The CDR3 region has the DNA TGTGCCATCAGTGAGGCTAGCGGGGGGCATAATGAGCAGTTCTTC.

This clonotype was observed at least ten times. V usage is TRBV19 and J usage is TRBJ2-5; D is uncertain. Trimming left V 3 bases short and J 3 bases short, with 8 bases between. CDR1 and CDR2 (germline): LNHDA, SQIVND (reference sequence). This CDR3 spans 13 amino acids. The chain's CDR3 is CASSIISKETQYF. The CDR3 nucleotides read TGTGCCAGTAGTATTATCTCTAAAGAGACCCAGTACTTC.

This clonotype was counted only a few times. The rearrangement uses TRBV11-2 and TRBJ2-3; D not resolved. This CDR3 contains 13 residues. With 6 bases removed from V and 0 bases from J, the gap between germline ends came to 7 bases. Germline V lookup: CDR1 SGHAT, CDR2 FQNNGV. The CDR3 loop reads CASSLYSTDTQYF. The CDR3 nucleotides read TGTGCCAGCAGTTTGTACAGCACAGATACGCAGTATTTT.

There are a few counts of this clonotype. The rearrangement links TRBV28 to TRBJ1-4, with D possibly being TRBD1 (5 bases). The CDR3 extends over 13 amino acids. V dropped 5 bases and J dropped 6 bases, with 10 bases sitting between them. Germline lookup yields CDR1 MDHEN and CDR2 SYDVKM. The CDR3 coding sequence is TGTGCCAGCAGTCCCAGGGTTGATGAAAAACTGTTTTTT. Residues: CASSPRVDEKLFF.

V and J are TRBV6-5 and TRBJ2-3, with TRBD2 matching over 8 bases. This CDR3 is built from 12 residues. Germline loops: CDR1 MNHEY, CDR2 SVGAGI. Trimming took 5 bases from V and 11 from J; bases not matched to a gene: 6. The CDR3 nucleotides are TGTGCCAGCAGTAGACCCGGGGGGGAGCAGTATTTT. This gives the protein CASSRPGGEQYF.

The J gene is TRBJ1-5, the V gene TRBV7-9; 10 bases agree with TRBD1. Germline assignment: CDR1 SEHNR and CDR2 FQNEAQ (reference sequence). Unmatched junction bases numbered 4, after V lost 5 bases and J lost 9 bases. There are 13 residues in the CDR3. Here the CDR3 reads CASSRTGGWPQHF. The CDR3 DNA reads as TGTGCCAGCAGCCGGACAGGGGGGTGGCCCCAGCATTTT.

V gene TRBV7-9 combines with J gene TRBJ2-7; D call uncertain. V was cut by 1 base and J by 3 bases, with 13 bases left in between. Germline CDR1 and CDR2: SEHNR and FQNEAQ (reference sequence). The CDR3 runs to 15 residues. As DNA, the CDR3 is TGTGCCAGCAGCTTAGATGCGTCCCCTGGCTACGAGCAGTACGTC. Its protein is CASSLDASPGYEQYV.

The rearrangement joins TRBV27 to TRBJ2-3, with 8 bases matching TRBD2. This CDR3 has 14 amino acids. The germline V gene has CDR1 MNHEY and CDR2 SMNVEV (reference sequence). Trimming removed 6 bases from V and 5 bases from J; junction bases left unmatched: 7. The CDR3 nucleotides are TGTGCCAGCAGCTCCGGGGGGGGCGAAGATACGCAGTATTTT. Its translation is CASSSGGGEDTQYF.

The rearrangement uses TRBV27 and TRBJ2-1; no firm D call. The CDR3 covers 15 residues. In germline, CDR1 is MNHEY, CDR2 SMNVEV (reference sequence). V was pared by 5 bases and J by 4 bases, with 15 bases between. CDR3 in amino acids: CASSPGPVGYNEQFF. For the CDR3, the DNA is TGTGCCAGCAGTCCTGGGCCGGTTGGGTACAATGAGCAGTTCTTC.

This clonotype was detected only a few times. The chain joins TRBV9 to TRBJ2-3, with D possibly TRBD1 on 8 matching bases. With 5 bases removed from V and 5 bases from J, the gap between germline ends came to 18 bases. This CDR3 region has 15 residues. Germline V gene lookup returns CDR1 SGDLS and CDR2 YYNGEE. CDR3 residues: CASSLTGGEIDTQYF. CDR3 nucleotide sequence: TGTGCCAGCAGTCTAACAGGGGGGGAGATAGATACGCAGTATTTT.

The DNA of the CDR3 is TGTGCCACCAGCACCGGTCGGGGCCGGGGTTCGGATGAAAAACTGTTTTTT. This encodes CATSTGRGRGSDEKLFF. V gene TRBV15 combines with J gene TRBJ1-4; D might be TRBD1 (5 bases). V was trimmed by 4 bases and J by 6 bases, leaving 21 bases between them. CDR1 and CDR2 (germline): LNHNV, YYDKDF (reference sequence). The CDR3 has 17 amino acids. The entire variable domain, with the rest obtained from reference TRBV15 and TRBJ1-4, is as follows: DAMVIQNPRYQVTQFGKPVTLSCSQTLNHNVMYWYQQKSSQAPKLLFHYYDKDFNNEADTPDNFQSRRPNTSFCFLDIRSPGLGDTAMYLCATSTGRGRGSDEKLFFGSGTQLSVL.

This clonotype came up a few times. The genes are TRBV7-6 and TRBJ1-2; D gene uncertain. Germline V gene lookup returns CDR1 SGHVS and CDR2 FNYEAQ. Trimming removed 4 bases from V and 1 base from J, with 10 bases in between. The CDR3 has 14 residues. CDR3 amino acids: CASSSGDDNYGYTF. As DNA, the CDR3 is TGTGCCAGCAGCTCCGGCGACGATAACTATGGCTACACCTTC.

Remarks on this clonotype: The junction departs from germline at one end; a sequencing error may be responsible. CDR3 bases: TGTGCCACCAGCGGAGATGATCAGCGCTGGGGCACAGATACGCAGTATTTT. It yields the protein CATSGDDQRWGTDTQYF. This chain links TRBV9 with TRBJ2-3, with a possible D match to TRBD2 (5 bases). This CDR3 has 17 amino acids. Looked up from germline, CDR1 is SGDLS and CDR2 is YYNGEE. Full variable domain (rest looked up from reference TRBV9 and TRBJ2-3): DSGVTQTPKHLITATGQRVTLRCSPRSGDLSVYWYQQSLDQGLQFLIQYYNGEERAKGNILERFSAQQFPDLHSELNLSSLELGDSALYFCATSGDDQRWGTDTQYFGPGTRLTVL.

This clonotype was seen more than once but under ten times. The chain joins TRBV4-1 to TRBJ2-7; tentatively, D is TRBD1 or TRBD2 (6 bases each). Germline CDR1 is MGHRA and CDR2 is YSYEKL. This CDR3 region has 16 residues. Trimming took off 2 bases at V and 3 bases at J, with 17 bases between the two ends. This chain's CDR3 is CASSQKLGGRVYEQYV. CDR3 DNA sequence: TGCGCCAGCAGCCAAAAATTGGGGGGCAGGGTCTACGAGCAGTACGTC.

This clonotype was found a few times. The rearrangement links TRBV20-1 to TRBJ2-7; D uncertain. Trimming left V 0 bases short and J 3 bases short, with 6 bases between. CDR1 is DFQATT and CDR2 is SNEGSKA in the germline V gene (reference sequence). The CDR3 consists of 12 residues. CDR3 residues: CSARDSGYEQYF. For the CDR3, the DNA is TGCAGTGCTAGAGATAGTGGCTACGAGCAGTACTTC.

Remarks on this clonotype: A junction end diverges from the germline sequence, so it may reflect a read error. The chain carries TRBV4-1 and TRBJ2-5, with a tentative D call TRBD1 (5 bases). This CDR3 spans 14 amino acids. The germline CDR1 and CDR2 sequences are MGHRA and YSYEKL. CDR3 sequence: CATSQGQGIQTQYF. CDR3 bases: TGCGCCACCAGCCAAGGCCAGGGTATACAGACCCAGTACTTC.

CDR3 residues: CASSVGGQGAYEQYF. In DNA, the CDR3 is TGTGCCAGCAGCGTAGGGGGACAGGGAGCCTACGAGCAGTACTTC. The genes are TRBV9 and TRBJ2-7, with TRBD1 matching 9 bases. The V gene's germline CDR1 is SGDLS and CDR2 YYNGEE. This CDR3 is 15 amino acids long. The trim removed 0 bases at V and 2 bases at J, leaving 3 bases unmatched.

CDR3 region: CASSVGGGNTGELFF. CDR3 DNA sequence: TGTGCCAGCAGCGTAGGTGGGGGAAACACCGGGGAGCTGTTTTTT. V and J are TRBV9 and TRBJ2-2; D possibly matches TRBD1 or TRBD2 (5 bases each). V lost 0 bases and J 2 bases, leaving 8 bases between the germline ends. The CDR3 has 15 residues. CDR1 is SGDLS, CDR2 YYNGEE, per germline.

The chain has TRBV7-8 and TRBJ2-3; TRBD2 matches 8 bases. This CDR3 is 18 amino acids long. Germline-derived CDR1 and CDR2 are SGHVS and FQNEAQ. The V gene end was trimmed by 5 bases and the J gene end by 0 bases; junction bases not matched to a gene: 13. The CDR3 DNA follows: TGTGCCAGCAGCCATGCCCGGGGGGGGGGCCCTAGCACAGATACGCAGTATTTT. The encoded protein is CASSHARGGGPSTDTQYF.

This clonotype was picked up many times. CDR3 residues: CASSLTLISGRNQPQHF. CDR3 sequence (DNA): TGTGCCAGCAGTTTAACCCTTATCTCAGGGCGCAATCAGCCCCAGCATTTT. The V call is TRBV27, the J call TRBJ1-5, with D perhaps matching TRBD1 (5 bases). CDR3 length: 17 amino acids. V gave up 2 bases and J gave up 2 bases, with 16 bases separating them. The germline V gene has CDR1 MNHEY and CDR2 SMNVEV (reference sequence).